What follows are 8 T cell receptor beta chains derived from one specimen sequenced in a study of CD8 T cells in Susac syndrome. With random hexamers, reverse transcription was performed on about 0.45 to 1 ug of RNA. TCRdb re-derived calls from the immunoSEQ multiplex PCR reads in MiXCR, one entry per CDR3 protein. The data hold a few hundred thousand distinct CDR3 sequences, with about 94% observed a single time. The specimen sequenced was CD8+ T cells from PBMCs. The receptors originated from a human donor with multiple sclerosis.

The chain joins TRBV11-2 to TRBJ2-6; D remains unclear. Trimming shortened V by 4 bases and J by 0 bases, and 7 bases separated the two germline ends. The CDR3 contains 15 residues. Germline values: CDR1 SGHAT, CDR2 FQNNGV. The CDR3 sequence: CASSSYSSGANVLTF. The CDR3 DNA reads TGTGCCAGCAGCTCCTACAGCTCTGGGGCCAACGTCCTGACTTTC.

The CDR3 coding sequence is TGTGCCAGCAGCTTGATTGGGTCTGGAAACACCATATATTTT. Translated, it gives CASSLIGSGNTIYF. This chain uses TRBV5-6 with TRBJ1-3, with D hard to call. The CDR3 covers 14 residues. The germline V gene has CDR1 SGHDT and CDR2 YYEEEE. V lost 1 base and J lost 1, with 6 bases in between.

J is TRBJ2-4 and V is TRBV4-3, with 7 bases that match TRBD2. V shed 2 bases and J 9 bases; nucleotides not matched to a gene: 13. The CDR3 loop spans 16 amino acids. CDR1 is LGHNA and CDR2 is YSLEER in the germline V gene. CDR3 sequence (DNA): TGCGCCAGCAGCCAACATCCCCCAGCGGGATTGGGCATTCAGTACTTC. Its protein product is CASSQHPPAGLGIQYF.

The chain couples TRBV20-1 to TRBJ1-4, with unresolved D. The CDR3 totals 15 residues. CDR1 is DFQATT, CDR2 SNEGSKA, per germline (reference sequence). V lost 0 bases, J lost 3 bases, and 11 bases lay in between. The CDR3 protein is CSARDWATANEKLFF. In DNA form, the CDR3 reads TGCAGTGCTAGAGATTGGGCCACAGCTAATGAAAAACTGTTTTTT.

The chain is built from TRBV25-1 and TRBJ2-1; D gene uncertain. The CDR3 length is 12 residues. Trimming left V 8 bases short and J 4 bases short, with 9 bases between. The germline gives CDR1 MGHDK, CDR2 SYGVNS. The CDR3 protein is CASGTIYNEQFF. The CDR3 DNA reads as TGTGCCAGCGGAACGATTTACAATGAGCAGTTCTTC.

The chain joins TRBV20-1 to TRBJ2-7; 10 positions agree with TRBD2. V was pared by 3 bases and J by 4 bases, with 6 bases of the junction left unmatched. This CDR3 is built from 14 residues. Germline CDR1 reads DFQATT; CDR2 reads SNEGSKA (reference sequence). The CDR3 loop is CSASSVAGGYEQYF. CDR3 nucleotide sequence: TGCAGTGCTAGTTCGGTAGCGGGGGGATACGAGCAGTACTTC.

This chain links TRBV12-3 or TRBV12-4 with TRBJ2-3; D call uncertain. CDR3 length: 14 amino acids. Trimming took off 6 bases at V and 2 bases at J, with 12 bases between the two ends. CDR3 nucleotide sequence: TGTGCCAGCAGCCGAAACGGTATCACAGATACGCAGTATTTT. This encodes CASSRNGITDTQYF.

The J gene is TRBJ2-1, the V gene TRBV14; D is perhaps TRBD2 (6 bases). Germline V gene data show CDR1 as SGHDN and CDR2 as FVKESK. V was cut by 4 bases and J by 5 bases, with 15 bases left in between. CDR3 size: 15 residues. The CDR3 loop is CASSPLVADNNEQFF. The CDR3 DNA reads as TGTGCCAGCAGCCCTCTGGTAGCGGACAACAATGAGCAGTTCTTC.